This record looks at one T cell receptor beta chain sequence and its context. The source of the sample is a study of T cell responses to AZD1222 COVID-19 vaccine. Only in-frame clones appear in the TCRdb table, and some are missing; sequencing was by immunoSEQ multiplex PCR. The data hold approximately 80,000 clones, with 70% to 90% observed a single time. Trimming shortened V by 1 base and J by 1 base, and 13 bases separated the two germline ends. Per germline, CDR1 KGHSH and CDR2 LQKENI. This CDR3 region has 17 residues. The receptor was isolated from an adult who received the AZD1222 COVID-19 vaccine. Specimen: peripheral blood, collected 28 days after the second AZD1222 dose. V and J are TRBV18 and TRBJ2-2; a weak D match, TRBD1 (5 bases). As DNA, the CDR3 is TGTGCCAGCTCACCACGGCGGAAAGGGGAGAACACCGGGGAGCTGTTTTTT. Its protein product is CASSPRRKGENTGELFF.